The 26 T cell receptor beta chains listed next were all sequenced from one sample in a study of blood T cell repertoires in COVID-19. Sequenced by immunoSEQ multiplex PCR; TCRdb stores in-frame clones only, minus some. The repertoire holds some 140,000 clones, with around three quarters as singletons. Source material: peripheral blood. These receptors all stem from an older man with acute or convalescent COVID-19.

This clone was observed a handful of times. V usage is TRBV7-3 and J usage is TRBJ1-2; a possible D gene is TRBD1 (5 bases). CDR1 SGHTA and CDR2 FQGTGA come from the germline V gene. Trimming shortened V by 0 bases and J by 0 bases, and 11 bases separated the two germline ends. The CDR3 length is 16 residues. The chain's CDR3 is CASSLTSDRTNYGYTF. As DNA, the CDR3 is TGTGCCAGCAGCTTAACGAGCGACAGAACTAACTATGGCTACACCTTC. Complete variable domain (other parts from reference TRBV7-3 and TRBJ1-2): GAGVSQTPSNKVTEKGKYVELRCDPISGHTALYWYRQSLGQGPEFLIYFQGTGAADDSGLPNDRFFAVRPEGSVSTLKIQRTERGDSAVYLCASSLTSDRTNYGYTFGSGTRLTVV.

This clone was counted once. V and J are TRBV11-3 and TRBJ2-5; TRBD1 is a possible D gene (5 bases). The CDR3 is made up of 13 amino acids. Trimming pared 6 bases from V and 2 bases from J, leaving 10 bases between. Germline V gene sequence: CDR1 SGHNT, CDR2 YENEEA. For the CDR3, the DNA is TGTGCCAGCAGTGAGGACACACAAGAGACCCAGTACTTC. The encoded protein is CASSEDTQETQYF.

The chain has TRBV19 and TRBJ2-2, with 13 nucleotides matching TRBD2. Germline V gene data show CDR1 as LNHDA and CDR2 as SQIVND (reference sequence). The CDR3 sequence is 17 residues long. V dropped 5 bases and J dropped 4; count of bases not matched to a gene: 7. CDR3 loop: CASSLGTSGAPTGELFF. CDR3 DNA sequence: TGTGCCAGTAGTCTGGGGACTAGCGGGGCCCCCACCGGGGAGCTGTTTTTT. The full variable domain, with the rest looked up from reference TRBV19 and TRBJ2-2, is DGGITQSPKYLFRKEGQNVTLSCEQNLNHDAMYWYRQDPGQGLRLIYYSQIVNDFQKGDIAEGYSVSREKKESFPLTVTSAQKNPTAFYLCASSLGTSGAPTGELFFGEGSRLTVL.

This chain connects TRBV5-1 to TRBJ2-2; 7 bases are shared with TRBD1. Germline V gene sequence: CDR1 SGHRS, CDR2 YFSETQ. V dropped 5 bases and J dropped 4; count of bases not matched to a gene: 8. This CDR3 contains 15 residues. The CDR3 DNA sequence: TGCGCCAGCAGTAGGGACAGTTGGGGCACCGGGGAGCTGTTTTTT. Encoded protein: CASSRDSWGTGELFF.

This CDR3 reads CASSEQGPQETQYF. The CDR3 coding sequence is TGTGCCAGCAGTGAACAGGGTCCTCAAGAGACCCAGTACTTC. The chain recombines TRBV2 with TRBJ2-5; a possible D gene is TRBD1 (5 bases). The V gene's germline CDR1 is SNHLY and CDR2 FYNNEI. This CDR3 contains 14 residues. Trimming took 2 bases from V and 2 from J, leaving 9 bases between them.

The chain uses TRBV5-1 and TRBJ1-1; D gene unclear. Germline V gene sequence: CDR1 SGHRS, CDR2 YFSETQ. Trimming took off 0 bases at V and 0 bases at J, with 12 bases between the two ends. This CDR3 spans 16 amino acids. The CDR3 nucleotides read TGCGCCAGCAGCTTGGGACTCCTCAGCATGAACACTGAAGCTTTCTTT. This codes for CASSLGLLSMNTEAFF.

The gene calls are TRBV5-4 and TRBJ2-2, with 9 bases that match TRBD2. CDR3 length: 15 residues. V trimming: 5 bases; J trimming: 6 bases; junction bases outside the gene matches: 8. Germline lookup yields CDR1 SGHNT and CDR2 YYREEE (reference sequence). The DNA of the CDR3 is TGTGCCAGCAGTTTTGCGGGGGGGCCACCCGGGGAGCTGTTTTTT. It encodes CASSFAGGPPGELFF.

The V gene is TRBV29-1, the J gene TRBJ2-3; 9 bases are a match to TRBD2. V lost 6 bases, J lost 6 bases, and 4 bases stayed unmatched. From germline, CDR1 is SQVTM and CDR2 ANQGSEA. The CDR3 has 12 amino acids. As DNA, the CDR3 is TGCAGCGTAGGGACTAGCTACGATACGCAGTATTTT. This encodes CSVGTSYDTQYF.

V usage is TRBV11-2 and J usage is TRBJ2-3; 7 nucleotides align to TRBD1. Looked up from germline, CDR1 is SGHAT and CDR2 is FQNNGV. Losses at the gene ends were 3 bases for V and 0 bases for J; bases not matched to a gene: 6. CDR3 length: 16 amino acids. CDR3 in DNA: TGTGCCAGCAGCTTCATCAGGGGGTCTAGCACAGATACGCAGTATTTT. This codes for CASSFIRGSSTDTQYF.

V usage is TRBV29-1 and J usage is TRBJ1-5, with 8 bases matching TRBD1. J lost 7 bases, V lost 6 bases, and 5 bases had no gene match. CDR3 length: 12 amino acids. The germline V gene encodes CDR1 SQVTM and CDR2 ANQGSEA. DNA of the CDR3: TGCAGCGTAGGACAGGGAGAACAGCCCCAGCATTTT. It specifies CSVGQGEQPQHF.

This clone occurred once. V usage is TRBV29-1 and J usage is TRBJ2-7, with TRBD1 identical over 8 bases. There are 13 residues in the CDR3. The V gene's germline CDR1 is SQVTM and CDR2 ANQGSEA. The junction had 9 bases not matched to a gene; V was cut back by 6 bases and J by 5 bases. CDR3 amino acids: CSVERDRGNEQYF. The DNA of the CDR3 is TGCAGCGTCGAAAGAGACAGGGGAAACGAGCAGTACTTC.

The chain uses TRBV5-4 and TRBJ1-2, with unresolved D. Deletions cut 0 bases from V and 4 bases from J, with 16 bases between. Germline CDR1 is SGHNT and CDR2 is YYREEE (reference sequence). The CDR3 covers 16 residues. The CDR3 here is CASSLGPRVQVYGYTF. The CDR3 nucleotides read TGTGCCAGCAGCTTGGGTCCCCGGGTACAAGTCTATGGCTACACCTTC.

The chain employs TRBV4-2 and TRBJ2-7; D is unresolved. The germline V gene encodes CDR1 LGHNA and CDR2 YNFKEQ. This CDR3 comprises 12 residues. Between the trimmed V and J ends, which lost 1 base and 6 bases, there was a span of 7 bases. In nucleotides, the CDR3 is TGTGCCAGCAGCCAAGCCCCCGGCGAGCAGTACTTC. This sequence encodes CASSQAPGEQYF.

The rearrangement links TRBV5-8 to TRBJ2-5, with a weak D call TRBD2 (6 bases). Trimming pared 4 bases from V and 5 bases from J, leaving 18 bases between. The CDR3 is 15 residues long. The germline CDR1 and CDR2 sequences are SGHTS and YDEGEE. CDR3 sequence: CASSLATRGSETQYF. Written as DNA, the CDR3 is TGTGCCAGCAGCCTGGCAACACGGGGGAGTGAGACCCAGTACTTC.

V usage is TRBV2 and J usage is TRBJ2-5; weak D call: TRBD1 (5 bases). This CDR3 contains 15 residues. The germline CDR1 and CDR2 sequences are SNHLY and FYNNEI. The V and J ends lost 4 bases and 5 bases respectively, with 17 bases between them. The CDR3 bases are TGTGCCAGCAGTGGCACTCCAGGGCCTAGGGAGACCCAGTACTTC. Residues: CASSGTPGPRETQYF.

This clone appeared once. The genes are TRBV19 and TRBJ2-7; TRBD2 aligns across 15 bases. With V trimmed by 5 bases and J by 1 base, 6 bases remained unmatched. Germline CDR1 and CDR2: LNHDA and SQIVND (reference sequence). The CDR3 contains 17 residues. DNA of the CDR3: TGTGCCAGTAGTCTCTCTGGGACTAGCGGGGGGTCCTACGAGCAGTACTTC. Translation: CASSLSGTSGGSYEQYF.

V gene TRBV29-1 combines with J gene TRBJ2-7; 11 bases are a match to TRBD1. V was pared by 8 bases and J by 2 bases, with 11 bases of the junction left unmatched. CDR1 and CDR2 from the germline V gene are SQVTM and ANQGSEA. The CDR3 runs 15 residues. As DNA, the CDR3 is TGCAGCACCCCAAAGGGGGACAGGGGGGCCTACGAGCAGTACGTC. The encoded protein is CSTPKGDRGAYEQYV.

The rearrangement links TRBV21-1 to TRBJ2-7; TRBD1 reflects the table's D call only, with no check against the DNA. TRBV21-1 is recorded as a pseudogene. This CDR3 spans 16 amino acids. The CDR3 reads CASSKGARSGSYEQYF. CDR3 in DNA: TGTGCCAGCAGCAAAGGGGCCCGATCTGGCTCCTACGAGCAGTACTTC.

The chain combines TRBV19 with TRBJ2-7; perhaps TRBD1 as D (5 bases). Germline loops: CDR1 LNHDA, CDR2 SQIVND (reference sequence). Trimming pared 2 bases from V and 3 bases from J, leaving 14 bases between. This CDR3 contains 15 residues. The CDR3 nucleotides are TGTGCCAGTAGTATATCTTTCCAGGGCTACTACGAGCAGTACTTC. Translation: CASSISFQGYYEQYF.

V and J are TRBV19 and TRBJ2-2; TRBD1 is a possible D gene (5 bases). Germline V lookup: CDR1 LNHDA, CDR2 SQIVND (reference sequence). The CDR3 covers 17 residues. Trimming pared 5 bases from V and 0 bases from J, leaving 16 bases between. The CDR3 loop reads CASSVGSGSSNTGELFF. The CDR3 coding sequence is TGTGCCAGTAGTGTAGGCTCAGGGTCTTCGAACACCGGGGAGCTGTTTTTT.

The gene calls are TRBV27 and TRBJ2-2, with 11 bases matching TRBD1. The CDR3 runs to 17 residues. V shed 2 bases and J 3 bases; nucleotides not matched to a gene: 5. Germline loops: CDR1 MNHEY, CDR2 SMNVEV (reference sequence). CDR3 DNA sequence: TGTGCCAGCAGTTTAGGCTGGGGACAGGGGGACACCGGGGAGCTGTTTTTT. As protein: CASSLGWGQGDTGELFF.

The V call is TRBV3-1 (or the pseudogene TRBV3-2), the J call TRBJ2-3; 12 nucleotides agree with TRBD2. The CDR3 runs to 16 residues. The V gene end was trimmed by 0 bases and the J gene end by 6 bases; junction bases not matched to a gene: 4. The germline gives CDR1 LGHDT, CDR2 YNNKEL (reference sequence). The CDR3 DNA is TGTGCCAGCAGCCAAGAACTAGCGGGGGGTTTGGATACGCAGTATTTT. Protein: CASSQELAGGLDTQYF.

The chain couples TRBV11-2 to TRBJ1-3; D not certain. This CDR3 is 13 amino acids long. Trimming took off 0 bases at V and 3 bases at J, with 3 bases between the two ends. CDR1 and CDR2 from the germline V gene are SGHAT and FQNNGV. The CDR3 DNA sequence: TGTGCCAGCAGCTTAGATCTTGGAAACACCATATATTTT. As protein: CASSLDLGNTIYF.

This chain connects TRBV5-1 to TRBJ1-1; TRBD1 is a possible D gene (5 bases). Trimming left V 3 bases short and J 5 bases short, with 14 bases between. The germline V gene has CDR1 SGHRS and CDR2 YFSETQ. There are 14 residues in the CDR3. The CDR3 DNA reads TGCGCCAGCAGCTCCATACCGGGGGGGACTGAAGCTTTCTTT. Protein product: CASSSIPGGTEAFF.

The chain recombines TRBV7-9 with TRBJ1-6, with D hard to call. CDR3 length: 13 amino acids. In germline, CDR1 is SEHNR, CDR2 FQNEAQ (reference sequence). Trimming stripped 11 bases from V and 4 bases from J, with 12 bases between. The CDR3 loop is CAYSEGYNSPLHF. CDR3 DNA: TGTGCCTACTCTGAGGGTTATAATTCACCCCTCCACTTT.

The J gene is TRBJ2-5, the V gene TRBV30; possibly TRBD2 for D (6 bases). With 0 bases removed from V and 5 bases from J, the gap between germline ends came to 19 bases. Per germline, CDR1 GTSNPN and CDR2 SVGIG (reference sequence). This CDR3 has 16 amino acids. CDR3: CAWSVNPPRRGETQYF. CDR3 nucleotides: TGTGCCTGGAGTGTGAACCCCCCCCGCCGGGGGGAGACCCAGTACTTC. The full variable domain, rest sourced from reference TRBV30 and TRBJ2-5, is SQTIHQWPATLVQPVGSPLSLECTVEGTSNPNLYWYRQAAGRGLQLLFYSVGIGQISSEVPQNLSASRPQDRQFILSSKKLLLSDSGFYLCAWSVNPPRRGETQYFGPGTRLLVL.